This TCR beta chain is drawn from a study of shared clonotypes between healthy human individuals. Using immunoSEQ multiplex PCR, the repertoire was profiled, and TCRdb retains in-frame clones only, with some absent. The sample yields 2.3 million or so clones, 90% to 95% seen once. V gave up 3 bases and J gave up 5 bases, with 14 bases separating them. Germline V lookup: CDR1 SGHTS, CDR2 YDEGEE. The CDR3 sequence is 15 residues long. The clonotype was recovered from a man younger than 35 in good health. Some clones in this sample may be carry-over from other donors' samples. The sample taken for sequencing was naive CD4+ T cells from PBMCs. Stated subset: CD45RA+ positively selected. This chain uses TRBV5-8 with TRBJ1-4, with D possibly TRBD1 on 5 matching bases. This CDR3 reads CASSWVGGFNEKLFF. In DNA form, the CDR3 reads TGTGCCAGCAGCTGGGTCGGGGGGTTCAATGAAAAACTGTTTTTT. Based on the CDR3 plus reference TRBV5-8 and TRBJ1-4, the full variable domain is EAGVTQSPTHLIKTRGQQATLRCSPISGHTSVYWYQQALGLGLQFLLWYDEGEERNRGNFPPRFSGRQFPNYSSELNVNALELEDSALYLCASSWVGGFNEKLFFGSGTQLSVL.